This TCR beta chain was documented in a study of OX40 agonist ivuxolimab in advanced cancers. Findings and limits, study-wide: CD8+ T cells showed, on average, more clonal expansion than CD4+ cells.

Libraries were prepared by immunoSEQ multiplex PCR; TCRdb keeps only in-frame clonotypes and omits some of them. The table records about 110,000 clones, approximately 89% of them present only once. Turning to this clone: Its target is unknown.

This specimen was CD4+ or CD8+ T cells sorted from blood, taken in a trial of the OX40 agonist ivuxolimab. This receptor was taken from an adult with an advanced solid tumor such as melanoma, head and neck, liver or kidney cancer.

CDR3 loop: CASSWTAGGSGAEAFF. As DNA, the CDR3 is TGCGCCAGCAGCTGGACGGCCGGGGGAAGTGGCGCTGAAGCTTTCTTT. The chain uses TRBV5-1 and TRBJ1-1; tentative D call: TRBD1 (5 bases). The CDR3 has 16 amino acids. CDR1 is SGHRS and CDR2 is YFSETQ in the germline V gene. The ends were cut back, 3 bases at V and 6 bases at J, with 21 bases in the middle. Together with reference TRBV5-1 and TRBJ1-1, the CDR3 gives the full variable domain: KAGVTQTPRYLIKTRGQQVTLSCSPISGHRSVSWYQQTPGQGLQFLFEYFSETQRNKGNFPGRFSGRQFSNSRSEMNVSTLELGDSALYLCASSWTAGGSGAEAFFGQGTRLTVV.